The rows below give T cell receptor beta chains drawn from one sample of a study of prognosis after radiotherapy for stage I lung cancer. TCRdb re-analysed the multiplex PCR reads in MiXCR, keeping a single row per CDR3 protein. The profile covers tens of thousands of distinct CDR3 sequences, with less than 45% appearing a single time and under 9.5% taken by the ten largest. Sequencing was performed on PBMCs, taken before or after stereotactic body radiation therapy (not recorded which). These receptor sequences come from a donor aged 50 or older with non-small cell lung cancer. The CDR3 runs from the conserved cysteine through the conserved F or W. A D gene is named only where the DNA matches it firmly. The size entry is marked missing in some rows and otherwise reads once, few, many or a size class.

.	TRBV5-1	TRBJ2-2	.	TGCGCCAGCAGCTGGGTGGTCACGTTGAACACCGGGGAGCTGTTTTTT	CASSWVVTLNTGELFF
many	TRBV27	TRBJ2-1	.	TGTGCCAGCAGTTCCATAGGCCGTAGCTCCTACAATGAGCAGTTCTTC	CASSSIGRSSYNEQFF
many	TRBV20-1	TRBJ2-5	.	TGCAGTGCTAGACGCTACCTGGGGGGCGAAGAGACCCAGTACTTC	CSARRYLGGEETQYF
many	TRBV29-1	TRBJ2-1	.	TGCAGCGTTGAAGTCATGCGGGATGAGCAGTTCTTC	CSVEVMRDEQFF
many	TRBV28	TRBJ2-5	TRBD1	TGTGCCAGCAGTTTGTATTTGACAGGGGGCGTTTGGGGGACCCAGTACTTC	CASSLYLTGGVWGTQYF
many	TRBV7-2	TRBJ2-5	.	TGTGCCAGCAGCTTTGCGTCTGAGACCCAGTACTTC	CASSFASETQYF
many	TRBV5-5	TRBJ1-5	.	TGTGCCAGCAGCTCTCTGGACCGGAATCAGCCCCAGCATTTT	CASSSLDRNQPQHF
many	TRBV9	TRBJ1-3	.	TGTGCCAGCAGCGCCCCCGAAGGCACCATATATTTT	CASSAPEGTIYF
many	TRBV7-6	TRBJ2-1	.	TGTGCCAGCAGCTTAGAAGGTTCCCAGGTCCACAATGAGCAGTTCTTC	CASSLEGSQVHNEQFF
many	TRBV5-1	TRBJ2-1	.	TGCGCCAGCAGCAGTGTGGGGGGAAGGGGGGACAATGAGCAGTTCTTC	CASSSVGGRGDNEQFF
.	TRBV20-1	TRBJ2-5	TRBD2	TGCAGTGCTAGGTCTAGCGGGGGAATACAGGGGACCCAGTACTTC	CSARSSGGIQGTQYF
many	TRBV28	TRBJ2-7	TRBD2	TGTGCCAGCAGCCTTTACGGGGGGGAGGGTAACGAGCAGTACTTC	CASSLYGGEGNEQYF
.	TRBV19	TRBJ2-2	.	TGTGCCAGTAGTATAGGTTTACTAGCAACCGGGGAGCTGTTTTTT	CASSIGLLATGELFF
many	TRBV15	TRBJ1-6	.	TGTGCCACCAGCCTTAGAGGGGGCTCCTATAATTCACCCCTCCACTTT	CATSLRGGSYNSPLHF
many	TRBV6-2/TRBV6-3	TRBJ1-6	.	TGTGCCACCTATCCCCCGGGGAGGCATTCACCCCTCCACTTT	CATYPPGRHSPLHF
many	TRBV20-1	TRBJ2-5	.	TGCAGTGCAAGCGGAGGGGGACGGCGGGAGACCCAGTACTTC	CSASGGGRRETQYF
many	TRBV7-2	TRBJ2-1	TRBD2	TGTGCCAGCAGCTTTCGACTAGCGGGGAGTTTCCTCGGGAATGAGCAGTTCTTC	CASSFRLAGSFLGNEQFF
many	TRBV11-2	TRBJ1-2	TRBD1	TGTGCCAGCAGACCACCGGGACAGGGGGTGAGAGGCTACACCTTC	CASRPPGQGVRGYTF
many	TRBV28	TRBJ2-7	.	TGTGCCAGCAGATTCGCACAGCACTCCTACGAGCAGTACTTC	CASRFAQHSYEQYF
once	TRBV19	TRBJ2-5	.	TGTGCCAGTAGTACCGCCGGGGTTGGAGAGACCCAGTACTTC	CASSTAGVGETQYF
many	TRBV9	TRBJ2-2	.	TGTGCCAGCAGCGTTTACACCGGGGAGCTGTTTTTT	CASSVYTGELFF
few	TRBV20-1	TRBJ2-3	TRBD2	TGCAGTGCTAGAGGACTAGCGGCGGGAACAGATACGCAGTATTTT	CSARGLAAGTDTQYF
medium-sized	TRBV30	TRBJ2-1	.	TGTGCCTGGTCCAGGGGAAATGAGCAGTTCTTC	CAWSRGNEQFF
many	TRBV5-1	TRBJ2-3	.	TGCGCCAGCAGCTTAGCAGCCAGCACAGATACGCAGTATTTT	CASSLAASTDTQYF
.	TRBV20-1	TRBJ1-2	.	TGCAGTGCTATCCAACAGAGGTGGGTCTATGGCTACACCTTC	CSAIQQRWVYGYTF
many	TRBV7-2	TRBJ1-1	.	TGTGCCAGCAGCTTAAACGGCAGATCGGCCGAAGCTTTCTTT	CASSLNGRSAEAFF
many	TRBV6-1	TRBJ1-2	TRBD1	TGTGCCAGCAGGATGGACAGGGAGACACCAGGCTACACCTTC	CASRMDRETPGYTF
.	TRBV9	TRBJ2-4	.	TGTGCCAGCAGCTCCCACCTCAGCGAAAACATTCAGTACTTC	CASSSHLSENIQYF
many	TRBV6-1	TRBJ1-2	.	TGTGCCAGCAGTGAACAGGGACCCTACGGGTATGGCTACACCTTC	CASSEQGPYGYGYTF
.	TRBV6-2/TRBV6-3	TRBJ1-2	.	TGTGCCAGCAGCCTAGGTCCCAACAGGTGTGCTGGCTACACTTTC	CASSLGPNRCAGYTF
medium-sized	TRBV20-1	TRBJ2-6	.	TGCAGTGCTCCGGACGCTGGGGCCAACGTCCTGACTTTC	CSAPDAGANVLTF
.	TRBV5-4	TRBJ2-2	TRBD2	TGTGCCAGCAGCTTCGGGAAAGCGGGAGCCGGGGAGCTGTTTTTT	CASSFGKAGAGELFF
few	TRBV29-1	TRBJ2-7	TRBD1	TGCAGCGTTAAAACCGGGACAGGGGCCTCCTACGAGCAGTACTTC	CSVKTGTGASYEQYF
many	TRBV5-5	TRBJ2-3	TRBD2	TGTGCCAGCAGCGGGGGACTAGCGGGTGGCACAGATACGCAGTATTTT	CASSGGLAGGTDTQYF
.	TRBV3-1	TRBJ1-4	.	TGTGCCAGCAGTCCACGGGGCTTTGGGGCGACTAATGAAAAACTGTTTTTT	CASSPRGFGATNEKLFF
many	TRBV28	TRBJ2-7	TRBD1	TGTGCCAGCATCCCCACACCAGGGACAGGAAACGAGGAGCAGTACTTC	CASIPTPGTGNEEQYF
.	TRBV7-9	TRBJ1-2	.	TGTGTCAGCAGCTTAGCGGTCCGCAGTGGTGGCTACACCTTC	CVSSLAVRSGGYTF
many	TRBV18	TRBJ1-2	.	TGTGCCAGCTCACCACTGGGAGGGGCCGGCTACACCTTC	CASSPLGGAGYTF